This passage covers 28 T cell receptor beta chains from one sample sequenced in a study of blood T cell repertoires in COVID-19 (dated by TCRdb to about 2020). The method was the immunoSEQ multiplex PCR assay. Entries here come from immuneACCESS through TCRdb and include only in-frame sequences with V and J called. Some clones fail to appear in such tables; in the studies checked, an unresolved V gene covers under half of the shortfall, and the cause of the remainder is unknown. This sample is represented by hundreds of thousands of clones; 80% to 90% of them were singletons. The ten largest make up around 1.1% of the sample. Material: PBMCs or T cells enriched from blood (not recorded which). The receptor source for this set is a man in his thirties or forties who had recovered from COVID-19.

J is TRBJ2-5 and V is TRBV6-5; TRBD1 might be the D (6 bases). Germline V gene data show CDR1 as MNHEY and CDR2 as SVGAGI. Between the trimmed V and J ends, which lost 6 bases and 4 bases, there was a span of 18 bases. The CDR3 extends over 15 amino acids. The CDR3 loop is CASSQIQGLGETQYF. The CDR3 DNA follows: TGTGCCAGCAGCCAAATACAGGGTCTAGGAGAGACCCAGTACTTC.

The rearrangement uses TRBV4-2 and TRBJ1-2; D remains unclear. V was shortened by 2 bases and J by 2 bases, with 12 bases between the two germline ends. Germline CDR1 reads LGHNA; CDR2 reads YNFKEQ. This CDR3 contains 15 residues. CDR3 in amino acids: CASSQNEGGNYGYTF. CDR3 DNA: TGTGCCAGCAGCCAAAACGAGGGAGGGAACTATGGCTACACCTTC.

V and J are TRBV5-6 and TRBJ2-1, with 7 bases aligning to TRBD1. Germline loops: CDR1 SGHDT, CDR2 YYEEEE. The ends lost 4 bases at V and 7 bases at J; junction bases unmatched: 2. The CDR3 has 12 amino acids. CDR3 region: CASSIQGNEQFF. The CDR3, as DNA: TGTGCCAGCAGCATACAGGGGAATGAGCAGTTCTTC.

V is TRBV19 and J is TRBJ1-2; 7 bases match TRBD1. The CDR3 sequence is 15 residues long. Trimming cost V 7 bases and J 4 bases; bases outside gene matches: 12. Germline CDR1 is LNHDA and CDR2 is SQIVND (reference sequence). DNA of the CDR3: TGTGCCAGTAACCCAGGGGGGCAGGCCCGCTATGGCTACACCTTC. Its translation: CASNPGGQARYGYTF.

For the CDR3, the DNA is TGTGCCAGCAGCTTAGATCTGGCTGCTTTTCAGACCCAGTACTTC. The encoded protein is CASSLDLAAFQTQYF. The V and J genes are TRBV11-2 and TRBJ2-5; D is uncertain. Trimming stripped 0 bases from V and 6 bases from J, with 14 bases between. Per the germline V gene, CDR1 is SGHAT and CDR2 is FQNNGV. The CDR3 totals 15 residues.

The gene calls are TRBV6-1 and TRBJ1-2; a weak D match, TRBD1 (5 bases). Germline loops: CDR1 MNHNS, CDR2 SASEGT. This CDR3 is 15 amino acids long. Trimming shortened V by 1 base and J by 7 bases, and 16 bases separated the two germline ends. CDR3: CASSEEVRASVGYTF. CDR3 nucleotides: TGTGCCAGCAGTGAAGAGGTCAGGGCTTCGGTTGGCTACACCTTC.

The V gene is TRBV29-1, the J gene TRBJ1-1; tentative D call: TRBD1 (5 bases). The germline V and J ends were trimmed by 5 bases and 10 bases, with 17 bases remaining between them. The CDR3 spans 12 residues. CDR1 is SQVTM and CDR2 is ANQGSEA in the germline V gene. CDR3 residues: CSVTTGGEGAFF. As DNA, the CDR3 is TGCAGCGTTACGACGGGGGGTGAGGGAGCTTTCTTT.

This chain uses TRBV13 with TRBJ1-5; TRBD1 aligns across 8 bases. Trimming cost V 3 bases and J 11 bases; bases outside gene matches: 15. Per germline, CDR1 PRHDT and CDR2 FYEKMQ (reference sequence). This CDR3 has 16 amino acids. CDR3 region: CASSLGGQASWGTQHF. CDR3 bases: TGTGCCAGCAGCTTGGGGGGACAGGCCTCCTGGGGGACCCAGCATTTT.

This rearrangement joins TRBV2 to TRBJ1-4, with TRBD1 as a possible D gene (5 bases). V was cut by 6 bases and J by 0 bases, with 8 bases left in between. This CDR3 contains 14 residues. The germline gives CDR1 SNHLY, CDR2 FYNNEI. Here the CDR3 reads CASRKGSTNEKLFF. In DNA form, the CDR3 reads TGTGCCAGCAGGAAGGGGTCAACTAATGAAAAACTGTTTTTT.

The chain recombines TRBV7-9 with TRBJ1-2; D ambiguous. The CDR3 consists of 13 residues. Trimming removed 1 base from V and 0 bases from J, with 3 bases in between. The germline V gene has CDR1 SEHNR and CDR2 FQNEAQ (reference sequence). As DNA, the CDR3 is TGTGCCAGCAGCTTAGTAGCTAACTATGGCTACACCTTC. Amino acids: CASSLVANYGYTF.

The chain is built from TRBV7-2 and TRBJ2-7, with 12 bases that match TRBD1. Germline assignment: CDR1 SGHTA and CDR2 FQGNSA. The CDR3 is made up of 15 amino acids. Trimming at V came to 4 bases and at J to 4 bases, leaving 5 bases not matched to a gene. In DNA, the CDR3 is TGTGCCAGCAGCTACGGGACAGGGGGCGCGTACGAGCAGTACTTC. Translated, it gives CASSYGTGGAYEQYF. The variable domain in full, completed from reference TRBV7-2 and TRBJ2-7, reads GAGVSQSPSNKVTEKGKDVELRCDPISGHTALYWYRQSLGQGLEFLIYFQGNSAPDKSGLPSDRFSAERTGGSVSTLTIQRTQQEDSAVYLCASSYGTGGAYEQYFGPGTRLTVT.

This rearrangement joins TRBV30 to TRBJ1-1; D not certain. Germline CDR1 is GTSNPN and CDR2 is SVGIG (reference sequence). The V and J ends lost 2 bases and 0 bases respectively, with 10 bases between them. The CDR3 sequence is 14 residues long. CDR3 coding DNA: TGTGCCTGGAGTTTAGCGGGTGTGAACACTGAAGCTTTCTTT. As protein: CAWSLAGVNTEAFF.

The V call is TRBV7-9, the J call TRBJ2-2; 7 bases are shared with TRBD1. J was trimmed by 5 bases and V by 4 bases; bases with no gene match: 10. The length of the CDR3 is 16 residues. Germline V gene lookup returns CDR1 SEHNR and CDR2 FQNEAQ (reference sequence). Here the CDR3 reads CASSSSGTDLTGELFF. DNA for the CDR3: TGTGCCAGCAGCTCGTCCGGGACAGATTTAACCGGGGAGCTGTTTTTT.

The J gene is TRBJ2-2, the V gene TRBV27; D is unclear. The CDR3 is made up of 15 amino acids. Between the trimmed V and J ends, which lost 7 bases and 0 bases, there was a span of 12 bases. Germline values: CDR1 MNHEY, CDR2 SMNVEV (reference sequence). In DNA, the CDR3 is TGTGCCAGCACTCCCGGGTTCCCGAACACCGGGGAGCTGTTTTTT. This codes for CASTPGFPNTGELFF.

The V and J genes are TRBV5-1 and TRBJ2-7; D uncertain. CDR3 size: 11 residues. The germline CDR1 and CDR2 sequences are SGHRS and YFSETQ. Between the trimmed V and J ends, which lost 5 bases and 3 bases, there was a span of 6 bases. The CDR3 here is CASSQNYEQYF. CDR3 nucleotides: TGCGCCAGCAGTCAAAACTACGAGCAGTACTTC.

The chain recombines TRBV27 with TRBJ2-3, with D hard to call. Germline CDR1 is MNHEY and CDR2 is SMNVEV (reference sequence). The CDR3 consists of 13 residues. V was cut by 3 bases and J by 7 bases, with 11 bases left in between. As DNA, the CDR3 is TGTGCCAGCAGTTTGTCGTTCAGGAATACGCAGTATTTT. This encodes CASSLSFRNTQYF.

The V gene is TRBV24-1, the J gene TRBJ2-3; D remains unclear. Trimming took off 1 base at V and 1 base at J, with 11 bases between the two ends. The length of the CDR3 is 16 residues. The germline gives CDR1 KGHDR, CDR2 SFDVKD. DNA of the CDR3: TGTGCCACCAGTGATTTTCTGGGCCCAGGCACAGATACGCAGTATTTT. Translating it yields CATSDFLGPGTDTQYF.

J is TRBJ2-3 and V is TRBV29-1, with 7 positions matching TRBD1. The germline gives CDR1 SQVTM, CDR2 ANQGSEA. The CDR3 runs to 14 residues. V shed 3 bases, J shed 6 bases, and the junction held 9 bases outside the gene matches. The CDR3 reads CSVDGQGDGDTQYF. CDR3 nucleotide sequence: TGCAGCGTTGACGGGCAGGGGGATGGGGATACGCAGTATTTT.

This clone was picked up one time. V and J are TRBV9 and TRBJ2-3; D is uncertain. The CDR3 contains 12 residues. The germline CDR1 and CDR2 sequences are SGDLS and YYNGEE. V shed 2 bases and J shed 3 bases, with 4 bases lying between them. CDR3 in amino acids: CASSVSTDTQYF. The DNA of the CDR3 is TGTGCCAGCAGCGTCAGTACAGATACGCAGTATTTT.

The table lists this clone with a few counts. The gene calls are TRBV7-2 and TRBJ1-3, with TRBD1 identical over 9 bases. Germline CDR1 SGHTA, CDR2 FQGNSA. The CDR3 runs to 14 residues. Trimming cost V 4 bases and J 7 bases; bases outside gene matches: 5. The CDR3 DNA reads TGTGCCAGCAGCTCAGGGACAGGGCCGAACACCATATATTTT. Protein sequence: CASSSGTGPNTIYF. Using reference TRBV7-2 and TRBJ1-3 for the parts outside the CDR3, the full variable domain is GAGVSQSPSNKVTEKGKDVELRCDPISGHTALYWYRQSLGQGLEFLIYFQGNSAPDKSGLPSDRFSAERTGGSVSTLTIQRTQQEDSAVYLCASSSGTGPNTIYFGEGSWLTVV.

The V and J genes are TRBV28 and TRBJ2-2; D uncertain. There are 14 residues in the CDR3. Germline V gives CDR1 MDHEN, CDR2 SYDVKM. V lost 7 bases and J 5 bases, leaving 14 bases between the germline ends. CDR3 bases: TGTGCCAGCATTCTGACTCTCTGGACCGGGGAGCTGTTTTTT. Amino acid sequence: CASILTLWTGELFF.

The genes are TRBV7-2 and TRBJ1-1, with D perhaps matching TRBD1 (5 bases). Trimming took off 4 bases at V and 6 bases at J, with 12 bases between the two ends. The CDR3 contains 13 residues. Germline V gene sequence: CDR1 SGHTA, CDR2 FQGNSA. The CDR3 sequence is CASSWGGGPEAFF. The CDR3 nucleotides read TGTGCCAGCAGCTGGGGGGGAGGGCCTGAAGCTTTCTTT.

The CDR3 DNA reads as TGTGCCAGCAGCTTGGGGACTAGCGGGAGGTCCCTCTACAATGAGCAGTTCTTC. Translating gives CASSLGTSGRSLYNEQFF. V usage is TRBV5-8 and J usage is TRBJ2-1; 14 positions agree with TRBD2. Looked up from germline, CDR1 is SGHTS and CDR2 is YDEGEE. The CDR3 covers 18 residues. The ends lost 0 bases at V and 3 bases at J; junction bases unmatched: 5.

This chain connects TRBV5-4 to TRBJ2-1; 7 bases are shared with TRBD2. With 9 bases clipped from V and 10 bases from J, the junction kept 13 bases outside the gene matches. The CDR3 length is 13 residues. CDR1 and CDR2 from the germline V gene are SGHNT and YYREEE (reference sequence). This chain's CDR3 is CATRREVREEQFF. In DNA, the CDR3 is TGTGCCACCCGCCGGGAGGTGCGGGAGGAGCAGTTCTTC.

CDR3 protein: CASSVGQINQPQHF. CDR3 sequence (DNA): TGTGCCAGCAGCGTGGGACAGATAAACCAGCCCCAGCATTTT. The V call is TRBV5-6, the J call TRBJ1-5; 7 positions match TRBD1. This CDR3 region has 14 residues. Germline values: CDR1 SGHDT, CDR2 YYEEEE. V shed 4 bases and J 7 bases; nucleotides not matched to a gene: 8.

This sequence joins TRBV24-1 and TRBJ2-2, with 7 bases lining up with TRBD1. The V gene's germline CDR1 is KGHDR and CDR2 SFDVKD. This CDR3 is 16 amino acids long. With 1 base clipped from V and 7 bases from J, the junction kept 8 bases outside the gene matches. CDR3 sequence (DNA): TGTGCCACCAGTGATTTTCAAGGGGGCTATGGCGGGGAGCTGTTTTTT. Translation: CATSDFQGGYGGELFF.

The J gene is TRBJ2-7, the V gene TRBV3-1 (or the pseudogene TRBV3-2); 8 nucleotides line up with TRBD1. The junction had 6 bases not matched to a gene; V was cut back by 4 bases and J by 4 bases. The CDR3 has 14 amino acids. CDR1 and CDR2 (germline): LGHDT, YNNKEL (reference sequence). CDR3 sequence (DNA): TGTGCCAGCAGCCGAGGACAGGGTAGTTACGAGCAGTACTTC. Translated: CASSRGQGSYEQYF.

Written as DNA, the CDR3 is TGTGCCAGCAGTTTTGGGCAGTCTAATGAAAAACTGTTTTTT. Translated, it gives CASSFGQSNEKLFF. The chain links TRBV27 to TRBJ1-4; D not certain. The V and J ends lost 3 bases and 3 bases respectively, with 8 bases between them. The V gene's germline CDR1 is MNHEY and CDR2 SMNVEV (reference sequence). This CDR3 region has 14 residues.